One and the same sample provided the 19 T cell receptor beta chains below, sequenced in a study of T-cell reconstitution after alpha-beta-depleted transplantation in children. TCRbeta library construction was performed incorporating unique molecular identifiers. From the PCR reads, TCRdb called clonotypes with MiXCR, one entry per CDR3 protein. The sample records hundreds of thousands of distinct CDR3 sequences, roughly 13% being singletons. The source material was PBMCs, mostly from graft donor cells, sampled 360 days after TCRalphabeta/CD19-depleted stem cell transplant. These receptors all come from a male patient between 10 and 17 years old who had a stem cell transplant for acute myeloid leukemia, so the T cells may come from the graft donor.

This clonotype was seen repeatedly, ten times or more. The chain links TRBV12-3 or TRBV12-4 to TRBJ2-7; possibly TRBD1 for D (5 bases). The germline V and J ends were trimmed by 4 bases and 5 bases, with 9 bases remaining between them. This CDR3 is built from 12 residues. The CDR3 loop is CASSYQGDEQYF. CDR3 DNA: TGTGCCAGCAGTTACCAGGGTGACGAGCAGTACTTC.

This clonotype appeared many times. V gene TRBV12-3 or TRBV12-4 combines with J gene TRBJ2-5; no reliable D call. CDR3 length equals 14 residues. Trimming cost V 4 bases and J 5 bases, with 14 bases left between them. In DNA, the CDR3 is TGTGCCAGCAGTTCGGCCCTGGGTGCGGAGACCCAGTACTTC. Translation: CASSSALGAETQYF.

This clonotype occurred many times. V is TRBV29-1 and J is TRBJ2-5; D perhaps matches TRBD2 (5 bases). CDR1 is SQVTM, CDR2 ANQGSEA, per germline. V was shortened by 7 bases and J by 7 bases, with 25 bases between the two germline ends. This CDR3 has 15 amino acids. CDR3 sequence: CSAGLLAPPEATQYF. CDR3 nucleotide sequence: TGCAGCGCCGGGTTGCTAGCCCCACCGGAGGCGACCCAGTACTTC. The variable domain in full, with the rest retrieved from reference TRBV29-1 and TRBJ2-5, is SAVISQKPSRDICQRGTSLTIQCQVDSQVTMMFWYRQQPGQSLTLIATANQGSEATYESGFVIDKFPISRPNLTFSTLTVSNMSPEDSSIYLCSAGLLAPPEATQYFGPGTRLLVL.

The chain recombines TRBV7-2 with TRBJ2-3; 8 positions agree with TRBD2. The CDR3 is 15 residues long. J lost 4 bases, V lost 2 bases, and 5 bases had no gene match. The V gene's germline CDR1 is SGHTA and CDR2 FQGNSA. The CDR3 nucleotides read TGTGCCAGCAGCTTACGGGAGGGCCTGGCAGATACGCAGTATTTT. It translates to CASSLREGLADTQYF.

For this clonotype: A much bigger clone sits one base away, suggesting this may be a read error. V is TRBV7-8 and J is TRBJ2-7; the match to TRBD1 covers 10 bases. Trimming cost V 4 bases and J 2 bases; bases outside gene matches: 8. In germline, CDR1 is SGHVS, CDR2 FQNEAQ. This CDR3 comprises 16 residues. As DNA, the CDR3 is TGTGCCAGCAGCTCAGGAATCGGGACAGGGGCCTACGAGCAGTACTTC. It yields the protein CASSSGIGTGAYEQYF.

This clonotype was detected a few times. The genes are TRBV6-4 and TRBJ2-4; TRBD2 might be the D (5 bases). Trimming pared 8 bases from V and 1 base from J, leaving 12 bases between. The CDR3 extends over 14 amino acids. CDR1 is MRHNA and CDR2 is SNTAGT in the germline V gene. This chain's CDR3 is CASETTFAKNIQYF. The CDR3, as DNA: TGTGCCAGCGAGACTACCTTTGCCAAAAACATTCAGTACTTC.

This clonotype came up many times. The rearrangement uses TRBV24-1 and TRBJ2-1, with D tentatively TRBD2 (5 bases). The CDR3 length is 13 residues. V was pared by 9 bases and J by 3 bases, with 11 bases between. From germline, CDR1 is KGHDR and CDR2 SFDVKD. The CDR3 region has the DNA TGTGCCACCCAGAGGGCGGGCTACAATGAGCAGTTCTTC. It encodes CATQRAGYNEQFF.

The table lists this clonotype with many counts. V usage is TRBV29-1 and J usage is TRBJ2-2; 7 positions match TRBD1. From germline, CDR1 is SQVTM and CDR2 ANQGSEA. CDR3 length: 13 residues. The V and J ends lost 6 bases and 4 bases, in that order; junction bases with no gene match: 5. CDR3 sequence: CSVLTGSTGELFF. The CDR3 DNA is TGCAGCGTCTTGACAGGGAGCACCGGGGAGCTGTTTTTT.

The chain is built from TRBV28 and TRBJ2-5; D call uncertain. In germline, CDR1 is MDHEN, CDR2 SYDVKM. This CDR3 is 10 amino acids long. V lost 10 bases to trimming and J lost 3 bases, with 6 bases between them. The CDR3 loop is CATKEETQYF. CDR3 bases: TGTGCCACAAAGGAAGAGACCCAGTACTTC.

This clonotype appeared a few times. The V gene is TRBV18, the J gene TRBJ2-7; 7 positions match TRBD1. Germline CDR1 is KGHSH and CDR2 is LQKENI. The CDR3 extends over 16 amino acids. The J segment lost 4 bases and the V segment lost 5 bases, leaving 14 bases of the junction unmatched. The DNA for the CDR3 is TGTGCCAGCTCATGGAACCGGGACAGCGAAGCGTACGAGCAGTACTTC. This gives the protein CASSWNRDSEAYEQYF.

This rearrangement joins TRBV7-9 to TRBJ1-2, with no clear D. The CDR3 spans 15 residues. Per the germline V gene, CDR1 is SEHNR and CDR2 is FQNEAQ (reference sequence). V lost 3 bases and J lost 3, with 14 bases in between. CDR3 sequence (DNA): TGTGCCAGCAGCTTTAGGATGGGCGCGGACTATGGCTACACCTTC. It yields the protein CASSFRMGADYGYTF. The variable domain in full, completed from reference TRBV7-9 and TRBJ1-2, reads DTGVSQNPRHKITKRGQNVTFRCDPISEHNRLYWYRQTLGQGPEFLTYFQNEAQLEKSRLLSDRFSAERPKGSFSTLEIQRTEQGDSAMYLCASSFRMGADYGYTFGSGTRLTVV.

This clonotype has just a few counts. The chain combines TRBV4-3 with TRBJ2-3, with D perhaps matching TRBD2 (5 bases). Germline V gene lookup returns CDR1 LGHNA and CDR2 YSLEER. CDR3 size: 15 residues. Trimming removed 1 base from V and 6 bases from J, with 14 bases in between. The CDR3 nucleotides read TGCGCCAGCAGCCAAGCTCTCCTTAGGAGGGATACGCAGTATTTT. Amino acids: CASSQALLRRDTQYF.

There are a few counts of this clonotype. The chain employs TRBV14 and TRBJ2-7; D call uncertain. Looked up from germline, CDR1 is SGHDN and CDR2 is FVKESK. The length of the CDR3 is 14 residues. Trimming took 0 bases from V and 3 from J, leaving 9 bases between them. In nucleotides, the CDR3 is TGTGCCAGCAGCCAAGAAAGCGTGGTCTACGAGCAGTACTTC. Its translation is CASSQESVVYEQYF.

This clonotype has a count of ten or more. This chain links TRBV29-1 with TRBJ2-1; TRBD1 aligns across 7 bases. CDR3 size: 13 residues. Germline loops: CDR1 SQVTM, CDR2 ANQGSEA. The trim removed 1 base at V and 4 bases at J, leaving 1 base unmatched. CDR3 protein: CSVEGGQYNEQFF. The CDR3 DNA sequence: TGCAGCGTTGAAGGGGGACAGTACAATGAGCAGTTCTTC.

This clonotype was found a few times. The chain is built from TRBV20-1 and TRBJ2-3; D may be TRBD1 (5 bases). The CDR3 runs to 13 residues. In germline, CDR1 is DFQATT, CDR2 SNEGSKA (reference sequence). With 6 bases removed from V and 0 bases from J, the gap between germline ends came to 10 bases. CDR3 sequence: CSAPPGSTDTQYF. The CDR3 coding sequence is TGCAGTGCCCCTCCAGGGAGCACAGATACGCAGTATTTT.

In this sample, this clonotype turned up a few times. The rearrangement links TRBV6-5 to TRBJ2-1; tentatively, D is TRBD1 (5 bases). The V gene's germline CDR1 is MNHEY and CDR2 SVGAGI. V lost 6 bases, J lost 10 bases, and 13 bases lay in between. The CDR3 runs 12 residues. CDR3 DNA: TGTGCCAGCAGGGAATGGGCAGGGGAGCAGTTCTTC. Its translation: CASREWAGEQFF.

This clonotype occurred a few times. The chain joins TRBV20-1 to TRBJ2-7, with a possible D match to TRBD1 (7 bases). The CDR3 is made up of 13 amino acids. V was trimmed by 3 bases and J by 1 base, leaving 10 bases between them. Germline loops: CDR1 DFQATT, CDR2 SNEGSKA (reference sequence). The CDR3: CSASRGVSYEQYF. The CDR3, as DNA: TGCAGTGCTAGCAGGGGGGTATCCTACGAGCAGTACTTC.

This clonotype was picked up a small number of times. The chain joins TRBV12-3 or TRBV12-4 to TRBJ1-1; possibly TRBD1 for D (6 bases). Trimming cost V 0 bases and J 1 base, with 18 bases left between them. This CDR3 comprises 18 residues. CDR3 loop: CASSLAIGPGVGNTEAFF. CDR3 sequence (DNA): TGTGCCAGCAGTTTAGCAATCGGTCCAGGGGTGGGGAACACTGAAGCTTTCTTT.

The chain carries TRBV28 and TRBJ2-7; D not certain. The ends were cut back, 5 bases at V and 12 bases at J, with 23 bases in the middle. The length of the CDR3 is 14 residues. CDR1 is MDHEN, CDR2 SYDVKM, per germline. CDR3 sequence (DNA): TGTGCCAGCAGTCCCACCAGACGACCAATCCAATGGTACTTC. Translation gives CASSPTRRPIQWYF.